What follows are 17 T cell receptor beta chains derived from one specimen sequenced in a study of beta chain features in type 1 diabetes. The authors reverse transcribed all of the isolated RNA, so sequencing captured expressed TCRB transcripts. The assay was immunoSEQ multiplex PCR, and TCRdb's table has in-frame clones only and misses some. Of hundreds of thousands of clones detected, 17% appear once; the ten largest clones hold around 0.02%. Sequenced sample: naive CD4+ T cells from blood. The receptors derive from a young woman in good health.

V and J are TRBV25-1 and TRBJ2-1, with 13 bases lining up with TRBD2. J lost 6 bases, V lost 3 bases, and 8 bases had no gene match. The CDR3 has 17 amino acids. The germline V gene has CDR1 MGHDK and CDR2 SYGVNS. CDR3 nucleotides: TGTGCCAGCAGTGATCCCGGACTAGCGGGAGCAGGCAATGAGCAGTTCTTC. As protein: CASSDPGLAGAGNEQFF. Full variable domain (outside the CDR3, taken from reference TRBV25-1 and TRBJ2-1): EADIYQTPRYLVIGTGKKITLECSQTMGHDKMYWYQQDPGMELHLIHYSYGVNSTEKGDLSSESTVSRIRTEHFPLTLESARPSHTSQYLCASSDPGLAGAGNEQFFGPGTRLTVL.

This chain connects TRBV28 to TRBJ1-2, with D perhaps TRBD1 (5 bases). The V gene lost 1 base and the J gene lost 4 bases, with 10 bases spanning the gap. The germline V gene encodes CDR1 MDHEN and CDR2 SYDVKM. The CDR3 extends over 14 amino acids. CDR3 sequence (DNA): TGTGCCAGCAGTTTATATTCAGGGAGCTATGGCTACACCTTC. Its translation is CASSLYSGSYGYTF.

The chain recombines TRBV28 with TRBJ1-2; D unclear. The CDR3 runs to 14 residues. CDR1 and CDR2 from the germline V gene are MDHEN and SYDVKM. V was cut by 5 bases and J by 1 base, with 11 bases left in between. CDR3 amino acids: CASSLQHSNYGYTF. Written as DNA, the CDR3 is TGTGCCAGCAGTCTACAGCACAGTAACTATGGCTACACCTTC.

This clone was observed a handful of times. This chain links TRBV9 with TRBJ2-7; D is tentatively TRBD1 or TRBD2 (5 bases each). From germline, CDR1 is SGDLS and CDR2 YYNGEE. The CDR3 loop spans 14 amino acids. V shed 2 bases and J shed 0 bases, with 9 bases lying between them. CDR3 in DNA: TGTGCCAGCAGCGTTGGGGACCACTCCTACGAGCAGTACTTC. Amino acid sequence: CASSVGDHSYEQYF.

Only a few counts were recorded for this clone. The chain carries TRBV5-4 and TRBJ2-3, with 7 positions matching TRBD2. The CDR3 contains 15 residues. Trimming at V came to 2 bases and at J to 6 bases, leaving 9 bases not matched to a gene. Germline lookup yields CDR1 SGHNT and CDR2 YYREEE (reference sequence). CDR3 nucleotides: TGTGCCAGCAGCTTAGGAGCGGGACCCGCCGATACGCAGTATTTT. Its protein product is CASSLGAGPADTQYF.

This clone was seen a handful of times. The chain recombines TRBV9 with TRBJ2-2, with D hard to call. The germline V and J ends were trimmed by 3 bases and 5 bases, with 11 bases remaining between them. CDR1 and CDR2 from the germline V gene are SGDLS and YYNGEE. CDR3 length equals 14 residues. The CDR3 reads CASSANRGTGELFF. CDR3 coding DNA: TGTGCCAGCAGCGCGAACAGAGGAACCGGGGAGCTGTTTTTT.

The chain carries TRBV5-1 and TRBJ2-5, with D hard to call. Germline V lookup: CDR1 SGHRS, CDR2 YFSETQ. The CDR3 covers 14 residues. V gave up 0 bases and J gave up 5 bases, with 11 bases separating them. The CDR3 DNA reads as TGCGCCAGCAGCTTGGTTACGACAAGGGAGACCCAGTACTTC. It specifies CASSLVTTRETQYF. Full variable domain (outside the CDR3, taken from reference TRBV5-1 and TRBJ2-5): KAGVTQTPRYLIKTRGQQVTLSCSPISGHRSVSWYQQTPGQGLQFLFEYFSETQRNKGNFPGRFSGRQFSNSRSEMNVSTLELGDSALYLCASSLVTTRETQYFGPGTRLLVL.

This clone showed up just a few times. The CDR3 nucleotides are TGTGCCAGCAGCGTAGGTTTTAGCGGGTTCGGGAATGAATACGAGCAGTACTTC. Residues: CASSVGFSGFGNEYEQYF. The chain couples TRBV9 to TRBJ2-7; 7 nucleotides agree with TRBD2. In germline, CDR1 is SGDLS, CDR2 YYNGEE. The CDR3 has 18 amino acids. The V segment lost 0 bases and the J segment 4 bases; nucleotides outside the gene matches: 16. The full variable domain, in which reference TRBV9 and TRBJ2-7 provide the parts outside the CDR3, is DSGVTQTPKHLITATGQRVTLRCSPRSGDLSVYWYQQSLDQGLQFLIQYYNGEERAKGNILERFSAQQFPDLHSELNLSSLELGDSALYFCASSVGFSGFGNEYEQYFGPGTRLTVT.

CDR3 in amino acids: CASSLDRLNEKLFF. The DNA of the CDR3 is TGTGCCAGCAGCTTGGACAGGCTTAATGAAAAACTGTTTTTT. J is TRBJ1-4 and V is TRBV5-8; D is perhaps TRBD1 (5 bases). This CDR3 contains 14 residues. The germline CDR1 and CDR2 sequences are SGHTS and YDEGEE. V shed 0 bases and J shed 4 bases, with 7 bases lying between them.

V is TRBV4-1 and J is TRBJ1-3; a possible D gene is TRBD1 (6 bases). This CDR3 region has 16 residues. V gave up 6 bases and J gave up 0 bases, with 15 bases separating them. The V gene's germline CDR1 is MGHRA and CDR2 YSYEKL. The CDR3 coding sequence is TGCGCCAGCAGTCTAAAACAGGGAGACTCTGGAAACACCATATATTTT. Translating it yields CASSLKQGDSGNTIYF.

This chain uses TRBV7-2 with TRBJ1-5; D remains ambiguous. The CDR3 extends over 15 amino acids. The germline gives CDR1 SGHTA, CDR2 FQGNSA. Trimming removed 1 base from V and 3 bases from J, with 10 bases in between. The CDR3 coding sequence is TGTGCCAGCAGCTTAGGGTCGGGCCTCAATCAGCCCCAGCATTTT. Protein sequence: CASSLGSGLNQPQHF.

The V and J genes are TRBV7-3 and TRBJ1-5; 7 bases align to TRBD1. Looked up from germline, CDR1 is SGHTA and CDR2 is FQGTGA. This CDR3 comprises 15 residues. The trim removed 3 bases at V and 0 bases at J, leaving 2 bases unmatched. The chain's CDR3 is CASSLTGNSNQPQHF. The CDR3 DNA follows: TGTGCCAGCAGCTTGACAGGGAATAGCAATCAGCCCCAGCATTTT.

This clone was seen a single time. CDR3 in DNA: TGCAGTGCTAACAGGGGGAATGAGCAGTTCTTC. Translation: CSANRGNEQFF. The J gene is TRBJ2-1, the V gene TRBV20-1, with TRBD1 matching 8 bases. The germline CDR1 and CDR2 sequences are DFQATT and SNEGSKA (reference sequence). V lost 4 bases, J lost 7 bases, and 0 bases stayed unmatched. CDR3 length equals 11 residues.

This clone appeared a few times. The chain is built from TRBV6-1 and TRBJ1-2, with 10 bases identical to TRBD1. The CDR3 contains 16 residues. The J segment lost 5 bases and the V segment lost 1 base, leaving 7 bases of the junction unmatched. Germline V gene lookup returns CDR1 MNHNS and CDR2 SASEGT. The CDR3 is CASSEELRDRGYGYTF. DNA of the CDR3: TGTGCCAGCAGTGAAGAGTTGCGGGACAGGGGATATGGCTACACCTTC.

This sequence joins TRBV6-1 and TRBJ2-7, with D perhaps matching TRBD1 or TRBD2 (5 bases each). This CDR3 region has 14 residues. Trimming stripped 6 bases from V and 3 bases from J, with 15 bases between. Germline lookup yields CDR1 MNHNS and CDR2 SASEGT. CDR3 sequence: CASRWGSADYEQYF. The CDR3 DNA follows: TGTGCCAGCAGGTGGGGGAGCGCCGACTACGAGCAGTACTTC.

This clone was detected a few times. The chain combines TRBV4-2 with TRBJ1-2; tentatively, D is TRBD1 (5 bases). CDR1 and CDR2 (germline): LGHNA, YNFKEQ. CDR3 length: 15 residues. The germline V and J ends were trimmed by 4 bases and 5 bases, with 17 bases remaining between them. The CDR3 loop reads CASSLLTGAEYGYTF. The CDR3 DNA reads TGTGCCAGCAGCCTATTGACCGGGGCAGAGTATGGCTACACCTTC.

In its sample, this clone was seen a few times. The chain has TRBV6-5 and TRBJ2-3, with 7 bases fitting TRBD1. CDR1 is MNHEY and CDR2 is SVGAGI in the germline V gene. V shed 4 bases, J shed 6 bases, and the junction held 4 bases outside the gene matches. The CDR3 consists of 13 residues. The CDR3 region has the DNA TGTGCCAGCAGTTTCGTAGGGGGCGATACGCAGTATTTT. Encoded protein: CASSFVGGDTQYF.